The 18 T cell receptor beta chains in this list originate from one sample, sequenced in a study of cytomegalovirus exposure and HLA in healthy donors. Sequenced by immunoSEQ multiplex PCR; TCRdb stores in-frame clones only, minus some. The sample shows under 400,000 clones, 70% to 90% of them seen only once. Sequenced sample: PBMCs. These receptors were collected from a woman between 18 and 29 years old in good health and CMV-seronegative.

The chain employs TRBV2 and TRBJ2-7; TRBD1 matches at 8 bases. Losses at the gene ends were 5 bases for V and 2 bases for J; bases not matched to a gene: 8. From germline, CDR1 is SNHLY and CDR2 FYNNEI. The length of the CDR3 is 15 residues. CDR3 DNA sequence: TGTGCCAGCAGTAAGTCGAGACAGGGGCCCTACGAGCAGTACTTC. Translated: CASSKSRQGPYEQYF.

The chain joins TRBV5-4 to TRBJ2-1; no definite D call. This CDR3 is 15 amino acids long. The V gene lost 2 bases and the J gene lost 0 bases, with 9 bases spanning the gap. Looked up from germline, CDR1 is SGHNT and CDR2 is YYREEE (reference sequence). The CDR3 sequence: CASSFRRSSYNEQFF. The CDR3 DNA sequence: TGTGCCAGCAGCTTTAGGCGGAGCTCCTACAATGAGCAGTTCTTC.

The chain joins TRBV5-8 to TRBJ1-5, with TRBD1 matching 7 bases. The CDR3 has 15 amino acids. The V segment lost 2 bases and the J segment 0 bases; nucleotides outside the gene matches: 2. Germline V gives CDR1 SGHTS, CDR2 YDEGEE. The CDR3 bases are TGTGCCAGCAGCTTAGGGGACAGTAGCAATCAGCCCCAGCATTTT. This encodes CASSLGDSSNQPQHF.

J is TRBJ1-2 and V is TRBV5-1; D possibly corresponds to TRBD1 (6 bases). There are 12 residues in the CDR3. The V and J ends lost 0 bases and 8 bases respectively, with 8 bases between them. Germline CDR1 SGHRS, CDR2 YFSETQ. The CDR3 region has the DNA TGCGCCAGCAGCTTGGCAGGGGAAGGCTACACCTTC. The encoded protein is CASSLAGEGYTF.

This CDR3 reads CASSGGTTSYNEQFF. CDR3 coding DNA: TGTGCCAGCAGCGGCGGGACCACCTCCTACAATGAGCAGTTCTTC. The chain joins TRBV9 to TRBJ2-1, with a weak D call TRBD2 (6 bases). Trimming stripped 3 bases from V and 0 bases from J, with 10 bases between. Germline CDR1 is SGDLS and CDR2 is YYNGEE. The CDR3 covers 15 residues.

This clone has only one observation. V gene TRBV28 combines with J gene TRBJ2-1; 7 bases are a match to TRBD1. CDR1 is MDHEN, CDR2 SYDVKM, per germline. The CDR3 is 12 amino acids. V shed 10 bases, J shed 6 bases, and the junction held 6 bases outside the gene matches. This CDR3 is CATRQGSNEQFF. The CDR3 bases are TGTGCCACCCGACAGGGAAGCAATGAGCAGTTCTTC.

The chain has TRBV28 and TRBJ1-1; maybe TRBD1 (5 bases). From germline, CDR1 is MDHEN and CDR2 SYDVKM. With 6 bases removed from V and 4 bases from J, the gap between germline ends came to 18 bases. This CDR3 has 15 residues. The CDR3: CASSLGLGSSTEAFF. The CDR3 bases are TGTGCCAGCAGCTTGGGGCTGGGTTCTAGCACTGAAGCTTTCTTT.

The rearrangement joins TRBV28 to TRBJ2-3, with 13 nucleotides matching TRBD2. The CDR3 runs 17 residues. Looked up from germline, CDR1 is MDHEN and CDR2 is SYDVKM. Trimming cost V 6 bases and J 1 base; bases outside gene matches: 7. The CDR3 loop is CASRRRGTSGGTDTQYF. DNA of the CDR3: TGTGCCAGCAGACGGAGGGGGACTAGCGGGGGCACAGATACGCAGTATTTT.

The gene calls are TRBV28 and TRBJ2-1; D perhaps matches TRBD2 (5 bases). The ends were cut back, 6 bases at V and 0 bases at J, with 9 bases in the middle. Germline CDR1 is MDHEN and CDR2 is SYDVKM. The CDR3 is made up of 14 amino acids. CDR3 coding DNA: TGTGCCAGCAGGGCCCGGGGCTCCTACAATGAGCAGTTCTTC. Its translation is CASRARGSYNEQFF.

The chain links TRBV7-6 to TRBJ1-4; no reliable D call. The germline CDR1 and CDR2 sequences are SGHVS and FNYEAQ. This CDR3 contains 12 residues. Trimming pared 4 bases from V and 14 bases from J, leaving 14 bases between. CDR3 in DNA: TGTGCCAGCAGCTCGAACGGAGGATGGCTGTTTTTT. It is translated as CASSSNGGWLFF.

The J gene is TRBJ2-7, the V gene TRBV29-1; D gene uncertain. The CDR3 is 11 residues long. The germline V gene encodes CDR1 SQVTM and CDR2 ANQGSEA. Trimming removed 5 bases at V and 5 bases at J, with 10 bases between. The CDR3 sequence is CSVLLPHEQYF. CDR3 in DNA: TGCAGCGTTTTACTCCCCCACGAGCAGTACTTC.

The V gene is TRBV5-1, the J gene TRBJ2-2; 13 bases agree with TRBD2. Germline V gene lookup returns CDR1 SGHRS and CDR2 YFSETQ. The CDR3 loop spans 16 amino acids. The ends lost 1 base at V and 6 bases at J; junction bases unmatched: 3. CDR3: CASSLMGLAGPGELFF. The CDR3 DNA sequence: TGCGCCAGCAGCTTGATGGGACTAGCGGGACCCGGGGAGCTGTTTTTT.

The V gene is TRBV9, the J gene TRBJ2-3; 7 bases are a match to TRBD1. Germline-derived CDR1 and CDR2 are SGDLS and YYNGEE. The V and J ends lost 0 bases and 1 base, in that order; junction bases with no gene match: 5. The CDR3 covers 16 residues. In DNA form, the CDR3 reads TGTGCCAGCAGCGTAGGGGTTAGGGGGCGCACAGATACGCAGTATTTT. Protein sequence: CASSVGVRGRTDTQYF.

The J gene is TRBJ2-3, the V gene TRBV28, with 7 bases aligning to TRBD2. V was pared by 8 bases and J by 0 bases, with 11 bases of the junction left unmatched. Germline V gene data show CDR1 as MDHEN and CDR2 as SYDVKM. This CDR3 has 16 amino acids. The CDR3: CASHTQRGWSTDTQYF. As DNA, the CDR3 is TGTGCCAGCCACACCCAGCGGGGATGGAGCACAGATACGCAGTATTTT.

CDR3 bases: TGTGCCAGCAGCCCGGTAGGGGTGGGCGGCTACACCTTC. Amino acids: CASSPVGVGGYTF. The V call is TRBV9, the J call TRBJ1-2; D may be TRBD1 (5 bases). The CDR3 runs to 13 residues. The V end was cut by 4 bases, the J end by 8 bases, with 15 bases between. Germline V CDR1 and CDR2: SGDLS, YYNGEE.

V gene TRBV4-1 combines with J gene TRBJ2-1; weak D call: TRBD1 (5 bases). CDR3 size: 13 residues. Between the trimmed V and J ends, which lost 4 bases and 8 bases, there was a span of 12 bases. Germline V gene lookup returns CDR1 MGHRA and CDR2 YSYEKL. CDR3 coding DNA: TGCGCCAGCAGCCCCCAGCAGGGCGATGAGCAGTTCTTC. It yields the protein CASSPQQGDEQFF.

The chain links TRBV18 to TRBJ1-2; the D is unclear. CDR3 length: 16 amino acids. CDR1 and CDR2 from the germline V gene are KGHSH and LQKENI. V dropped 1 base and J dropped 3 bases, with 15 bases sitting between them. Here the CDR3 reads CASSPQALLADYGYTF. The CDR3 DNA reads TGTGCCAGCTCACCACAAGCACTTTTGGCGGACTATGGCTACACCTTC. The entire variable domain, with the rest obtained from reference TRBV18 and TRBJ1-2, is as follows: NAGVMQNPRHLVRRRGQEARLRCSPMKGHSHVYWYRQLPEEGLKFMVYLQKENIIDESGMPKERFSAEFPKEGPSILRIQQVVRGDSAAYFCASSPQALLADYGYTFGSGTRLTVV.

This clone showed up just once. The gene calls are TRBV28 and TRBJ1-5, with 8 bases identical to TRBD1. This CDR3 is 20 amino acids long. CDR1 MDHEN and CDR2 SYDVKM come from the germline V gene. Germline trimming cut 7 bases from V and 0 bases from J; bases unmatched to any gene: 20. The CDR3 region has the DNA TGTGCCAGCAAGGGTTATCTCCGGACAGGGAAAGAGTTTAGCAATCAGCCCCAGCATTTT. It specifies CASKGYLRTGKEFSNQPQHF.